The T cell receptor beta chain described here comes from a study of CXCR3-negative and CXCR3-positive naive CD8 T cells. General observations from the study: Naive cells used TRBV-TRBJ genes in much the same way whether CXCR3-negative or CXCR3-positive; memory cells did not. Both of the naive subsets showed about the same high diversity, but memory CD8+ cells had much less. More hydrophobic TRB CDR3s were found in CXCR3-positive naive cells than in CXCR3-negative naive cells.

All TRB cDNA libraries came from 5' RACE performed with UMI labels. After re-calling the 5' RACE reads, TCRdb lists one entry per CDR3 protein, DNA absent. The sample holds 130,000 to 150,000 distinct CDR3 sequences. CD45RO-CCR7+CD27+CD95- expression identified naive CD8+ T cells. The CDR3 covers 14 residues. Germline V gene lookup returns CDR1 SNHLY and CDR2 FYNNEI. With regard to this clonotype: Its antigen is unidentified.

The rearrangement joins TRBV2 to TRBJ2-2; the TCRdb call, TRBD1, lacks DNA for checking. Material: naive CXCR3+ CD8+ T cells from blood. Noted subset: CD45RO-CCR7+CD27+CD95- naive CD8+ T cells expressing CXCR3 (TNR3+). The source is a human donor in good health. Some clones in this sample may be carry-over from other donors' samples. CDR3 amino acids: CASSSGTVTGELFF.